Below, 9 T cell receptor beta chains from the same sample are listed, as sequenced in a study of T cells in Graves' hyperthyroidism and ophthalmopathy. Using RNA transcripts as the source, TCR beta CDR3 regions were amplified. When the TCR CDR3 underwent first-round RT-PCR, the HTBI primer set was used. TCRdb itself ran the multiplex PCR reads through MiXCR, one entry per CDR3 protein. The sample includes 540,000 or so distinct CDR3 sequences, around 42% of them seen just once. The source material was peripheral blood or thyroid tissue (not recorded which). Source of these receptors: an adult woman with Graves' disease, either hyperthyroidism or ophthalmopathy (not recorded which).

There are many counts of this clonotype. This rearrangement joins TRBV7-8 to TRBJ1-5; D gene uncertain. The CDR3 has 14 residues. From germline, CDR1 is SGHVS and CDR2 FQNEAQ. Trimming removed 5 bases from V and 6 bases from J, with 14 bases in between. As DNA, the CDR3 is TGTGCCAGCAGCGCAGTAATGCGAGGTCAGCCCCAGCATTTT. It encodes CASSAVMRGQPQHF.

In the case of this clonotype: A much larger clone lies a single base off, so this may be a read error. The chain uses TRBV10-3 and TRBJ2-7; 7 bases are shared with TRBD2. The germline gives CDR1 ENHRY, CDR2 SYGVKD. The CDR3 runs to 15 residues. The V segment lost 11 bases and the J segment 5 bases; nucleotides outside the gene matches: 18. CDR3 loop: CAGRPPRAGADEQYF. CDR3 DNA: TGTGCCGGCAGACCCCCTAGGGCGGGAGCAGACGAGCAGTACTTC.

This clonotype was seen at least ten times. Written as DNA, the CDR3 is TGTGCCAGCAGTGAATGGGAGGACGAGCAGTACTTC. Translation gives CASSEWEDEQYF. The genes are TRBV6-1 and TRBJ2-7; tentative D call: TRBD2 (6 bases). Germline lookup yields CDR1 MNHNS and CDR2 SASEGT. The CDR3 sequence is 12 residues long. V gave up 2 bases and J gave up 5 bases, with 7 bases separating them.

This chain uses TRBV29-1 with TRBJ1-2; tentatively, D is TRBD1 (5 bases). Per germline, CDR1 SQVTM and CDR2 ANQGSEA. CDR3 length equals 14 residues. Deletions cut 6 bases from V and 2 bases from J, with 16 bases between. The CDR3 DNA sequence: TGCAGCGTAGGGACTTTAAAAGGAAACTATGGCTACACCTTC. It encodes CSVGTLKGNYGYTF.

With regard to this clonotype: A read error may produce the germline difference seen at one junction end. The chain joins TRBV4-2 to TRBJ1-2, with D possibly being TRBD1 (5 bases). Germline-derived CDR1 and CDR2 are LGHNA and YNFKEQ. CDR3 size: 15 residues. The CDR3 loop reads CASSQEVTVPYGCTF. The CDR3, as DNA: TGTGCCAGCAGCCAAGAAGTGACAGTCCCCTATGGCTGCACCTTC.

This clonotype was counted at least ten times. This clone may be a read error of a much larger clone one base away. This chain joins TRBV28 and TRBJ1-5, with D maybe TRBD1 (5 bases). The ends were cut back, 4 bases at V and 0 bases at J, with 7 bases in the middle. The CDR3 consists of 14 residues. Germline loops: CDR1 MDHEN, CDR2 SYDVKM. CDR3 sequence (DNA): TGTGCCAGCAGTTGGGACGTTAGCAATCAGCCCCAGCATTTT. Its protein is CASSWDVSNQPQHF.

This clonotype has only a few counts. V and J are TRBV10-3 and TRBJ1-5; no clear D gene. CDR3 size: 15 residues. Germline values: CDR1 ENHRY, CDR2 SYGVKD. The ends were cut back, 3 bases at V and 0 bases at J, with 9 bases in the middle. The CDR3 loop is CAISDLVDSNQPQHF. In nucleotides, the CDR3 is TGTGCCATCAGTGATTTGGTAGATAGCAATCAGCCCCAGCATTTT.

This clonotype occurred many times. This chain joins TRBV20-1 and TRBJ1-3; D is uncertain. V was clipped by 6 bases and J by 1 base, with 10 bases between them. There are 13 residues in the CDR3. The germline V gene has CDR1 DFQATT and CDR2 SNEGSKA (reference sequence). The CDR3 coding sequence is TGCAGTGCCCGACACTATTCTGGAAACACCATATATTTT. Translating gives CSARHYSGNTIYF.

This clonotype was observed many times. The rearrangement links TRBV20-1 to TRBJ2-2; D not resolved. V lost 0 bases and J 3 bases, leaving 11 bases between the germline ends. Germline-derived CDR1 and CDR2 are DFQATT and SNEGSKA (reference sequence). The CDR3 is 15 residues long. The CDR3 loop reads CSARDRRMDTGELFF. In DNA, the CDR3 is TGCAGTGCTAGAGATAGAAGGATGGACACCGGGGAGCTGTTTTTT.